This T cell receptor beta chain comes out of a study of T-cell memory formation after mild COVID-19. At the level of the study: Clusters of TCRs were largely donor specific.

MiXCR, applied by TCRdb to the 5' RACE reads, yields one record per CDR3 protein. The table includes 150,000 to 200,000 distinct CDR3 sequences, roughly 15% detected once. The ends were cut back, 0 bases at V and 6 bases at J, with 13 bases in the middle. This CDR3 is built from 15 residues. Germline V gene data show CDR1 as SGHRS and CDR2 as YFSETQ. Study-level results: Clones that contracted from day 15 to 85 had balanced CD4/CD8; later expanders were CD4+ biased.

The sample holds a few counts of this clonotype. Its antigen is currently unknown. The rearrangement links TRBV5-1 to TRBJ2-1; D gene uncertain. Sequenced material: PBMCs or a T cell subset sorted from them (not recorded which). The origin of this receptor is an adult woman who had mild COVID-19 (a few samples of this study predate the infection). Cell type and time point are not known. The CDR3 loop reads CASSLEGIVGNEQFF. The CDR3 nucleotides are TGCGCCAGCAGCTTGGAGGGAATCGTCGGCAATGAGCAGTTCTTC.